This TCR beta chain was recorded in a study of blood T cell repertoires in COVID-19. The overall study: The United States, Italy and Spain were the sources of the acute and convalescent COVID-19 samples. PBMCs, B-cell-depleted T cells, or T cells provided the cDNA or gDNA that made up the material.

The CDR3 covers 19 residues. V shed 4 bases and J 5 bases; nucleotides not matched to a gene: 18. CDR1 is MDHEN, CDR2 SYDVKM, per germline. As originally analysed: Counts of nucleated cells, estimated from reference gene primer amplification, were obtained. Assay: immunoSEQ multiplex PCR; the TCRdb copy retains only in-frame clones and omits some. V and J calls and clone size are those listed in that table; D and trimming were worked out from the DNA. The repertoire holds 150,000 to 200,000 clones, with under 90% as singletons. The chain employs TRBV28 and TRBJ1-4; 8 bases match TRBD1. The sequence derives from a man in his forties with acute or convalescent COVID-19. Sequences were obtained from peripheral blood. The CDR3, as DNA: TGTGCCAGCAGTTCACCAGCCGGGACAGGTCTGGCGAGGAATGAAAAACTGTTTTTT. Translation gives CASSSPAGTGLARNEKLFF.